The 19 T cell receptor beta chains below were found in one sample sequenced in a study of blood T cell repertoires in COVID-19. The assay was immunoSEQ multiplex PCR, and TCRdb's table has in-frame clones only and misses some. Of approximately 210,000 clones listed, roughly 88% are singletons. The sequencing input was peripheral blood. These receptors came from a man between 18 and 29 years old with active or convalescent COVID-19.

V and J are TRBV4-3 and TRBJ2-5; tentatively, D is TRBD2 (5 bases). Per the germline V gene, CDR1 is LGHNA and CDR2 is YSLEER. V was shortened by 3 bases and J by 4 bases, with 15 bases between the two germline ends. The CDR3 is 15 amino acids. The CDR3 spells CASSQRAQRPETQYF. The CDR3 coding sequence is TGCGCCAGCAGCCAGCGGGCCCAAAGACCAGAGACCCAGTACTTC.

V is TRBV5-5 and J is TRBJ2-7, with D possibly being TRBD1 (6 bases). Trimming removed 5 bases at V and 2 bases at J, with 11 bases between. Germline loops: CDR1 SGHKS, CDR2 YYEKEE (reference sequence). The CDR3 runs 13 residues. The CDR3 bases are TGTGCCAGCAGTATCGGACAGACCTACGAGCAGTACTTC. Protein: CASSIGQTYEQYF.

V is TRBV5-6 and J is TRBJ2-7; maybe TRBD2 (5 bases). V shed 4 bases and J shed 4 bases, with 9 bases lying between them. CDR1 is SGHDT, CDR2 YYEEEE, per germline. The CDR3 length is 12 residues. The CDR3 is CASSVLAYEQYF. CDR3 nucleotide sequence: TGTGCCAGCAGCGTCCTAGCTTACGAGCAGTACTTC.

The chain links TRBV30 to TRBJ1-2, with D maybe TRBD1 (5 bases). Germline V gene sequence: CDR1 GTSNPN, CDR2 SVGIG (reference sequence). The ends were cut back, 2 bases at V and 1 base at J, with 11 bases in the middle. This CDR3 spans 14 amino acids. CDR3 sequence (DNA): TGTGCCTGGAGTTCAGACAGTCTTAACTATGGCTACACCTTC. This sequence encodes CAWSSDSLNYGYTF. The variable domain in full, completed from reference TRBV30 and TRBJ1-2, reads SQTIHQWPATLVQPVGSPLSLECTVEGTSNPNLYWYRQAAGRGLQLLFYSVGIGQISSEVPQNLSASRPQDRQFILSSKKLLLSDSGFYLCAWSSDSLNYGYTFGSGTRLTVV.

The V and J genes are TRBV19 and TRBJ2-3; 9 bases map to TRBD1. The CDR3 is 16 residues long. Germline lookup yields CDR1 LNHDA and CDR2 SQIVND (reference sequence). Losses at the gene ends were 9 bases for V and 1 base for J; bases not matched to a gene: 11. The chain's CDR3 is CASADRGASRTDTQYF. The CDR3 nucleotides read TGTGCCAGCGCAGACAGGGGGGCATCCCGCACAGATACGCAGTATTTT.

The genes are TRBV15 and TRBJ1-5; TRBD1 aligns across 8 bases. The CDR3 spans 15 residues. After removal of 4 bases from V and 3 bases from J, the junction contained 5 bases not matched to a gene. The V gene's germline CDR1 is LNHNV and CDR2 YYDKDF (reference sequence). CDR3 protein: CATSNRQGINQPQHF. CDR3 DNA sequence: TGTGCCACCAGCAATCGACAGGGGATCAATCAGCCCCAGCATTTT.

The chain joins TRBV3-1 (or the pseudogene TRBV3-2) to TRBJ1-1; TRBD1 might be the D (6 bases). Germline V CDR1 and CDR2: LGHDT, YNNKEL (reference sequence). The CDR3 runs 19 residues. Trimming cost V 4 bases and J 2 bases, with 26 bases left between them. The CDR3 spells CASSLRTQGAANLNTEAFF. CDR3 coding DNA: TGTGCCAGCAGCCTACGTACACAGGGCGCCGCGAACTTAAACACTGAAGCTTTCTTT.

CDR3 sequence (DNA): TGTGCCAGCAGCCGACAGGGGGCGTCTGGCTACACCTTC. Its protein product is CASSRQGASGYTF. The rearrangement uses TRBV27 and TRBJ1-2; 10 bases are a match to TRBD1. This CDR3 has 13 residues. Germline V gene lookup returns CDR1 MNHEY and CDR2 SMNVEV (reference sequence). J lost 7 bases, V lost 6 bases, and 5 bases had no gene match.

The chain combines TRBV7-2 with TRBJ2-7; D might be TRBD2 (6 bases). Deletions cut 4 bases from V and 3 bases from J, with 10 bases between. Per the germline V gene, CDR1 is SGHTA and CDR2 is FQGNSA. The CDR3 extends over 13 amino acids. CDR3 sequence: CASSWGVFYEQYF. CDR3 sequence (DNA): TGTGCCAGCAGCTGGGGGGTTTTCTACGAGCAGTACTTC.

The V and J genes are TRBV6-6 and TRBJ2-1; 10 nucleotides match TRBD2. After removal of 7 bases from V and 7 bases from J, the junction contained 10 bases not matched to a gene. CDR1 and CDR2 (germline): MNHNY, SVGAGI (reference sequence). The length of the CDR3 is 15 residues. The CDR3, as DNA: TGTGCCAGCATCATAGCGGGAGGTGGGATAAATGAGCAGTTCTTC. Residues: CASIIAGGGINEQFF.

The chain is built from TRBV7-9 and TRBJ1-5; D remains ambiguous. V dropped 4 bases and J dropped 5 bases, with 6 bases sitting between them. CDR1 and CDR2 (germline): SEHNR, FQNEAQ (reference sequence). This CDR3 has 12 amino acids. The CDR3 DNA reads as TGTGCCAGCAGCTCTTCGGATCAGCCCCAGCATTTT. This sequence encodes CASSSSDQPQHF.

The V call is TRBV9, the J call TRBJ2-3; TRBD1 matches 8 bases. V gave up 6 bases and J gave up 0 bases; unmatched junction bases: 12. The CDR3 runs to 17 residues. Germline CDR1 reads SGDLS; CDR2 reads YYNGEE. The CDR3 reads CASNRLGQGTSTDTQYF. The DNA for the CDR3 is TGTGCCAGCAACCGACTAGGACAGGGAACTAGCACAGATACGCAGTATTTT.

This chain joins TRBV9 and TRBJ2-1; 10 nucleotides match TRBD2. V gave up 2 bases and J gave up 0 bases; unmatched junction bases: 5. The CDR3 is 17 amino acids. Germline values: CDR1 SGDLS, CDR2 YYNGEE. The CDR3 sequence is CASSVGTSAYSYNEQFF. The CDR3, as DNA: TGTGCCAGCAGCGTTGGGACTAGCGCTTACTCCTACAATGAGCAGTTCTTC.

V gene TRBV7-3 combines with J gene TRBJ2-3, with 10 bases that match TRBD2. Germline CDR1 and CDR2: SGHTA and FQGTGA. Trimming at V came to 2 bases and at J to 1 base, leaving 3 bases not matched to a gene. The CDR3 totals 16 residues. For the CDR3, the DNA is TGTGCCAGCAGCTTATCAGGGACTAGCGGCACAGATACGCAGTATTTT. It codes for CASSLSGTSGTDTQYF.

This clone was picked up one time. V is TRBV11-1 and J is TRBJ2-1; 7 nucleotides align to TRBD1. CDR1 and CDR2 from the germline V gene are SGHAT and FQDESV (reference sequence). This CDR3 has 13 residues. The junction had 2 bases not matched to a gene; V was cut back by 5 bases and J by 4 bases. Written as DNA, the CDR3 is TGTGCCAGCAGCCAGGACAGGTACAATGAGCAGTTCTTC. This gives the protein CASSQDRYNEQFF. The full variable domain, completed using reference TRBV11-1 and TRBJ2-1, is EAEVAQSPRYKITEKSQAVAFWCDPISGHATLYWYRQILGQGPELLVQFQDESVVDDSQLPKDRFSAERLKGVDSTLKIQPAELGDSAMYLCASSQDRYNEQFFGPGTRLTVL.

The chain uses TRBV30 and TRBJ2-5, with 8 nucleotides matching TRBD2. The CDR3 is 15 residues long. Germline CDR1 and CDR2: GTSNPN and SVGIG (reference sequence). V was pared by 5 bases and J by 0 bases, with 8 bases of the junction left unmatched. CDR3 protein: CAWAGPSGYQETQYF. The CDR3 nucleotides read TGTGCCTGGGCGGGTCCTAGCGGGTACCAAGAGACCCAGTACTTC.

The rearrangement uses TRBV4-2 and TRBJ2-2, with TRBD2 matching 9 bases. CDR1 and CDR2 (germline): LGHNA, YNFKEQ. This CDR3 region has 17 residues. Unmatched junction bases numbered 9, after V lost 4 bases and J lost 3 bases. The CDR3: CASSPSVLAGDTGELFF. CDR3 nucleotide sequence: TGTGCCAGCAGCCCCTCGGTGTTAGCGGGAGACACCGGGGAGCTGTTTTTT.

J is TRBJ1-2 and V is TRBV19, with D tentatively TRBD1 (6 bases). The CDR3 consists of 13 residues. V gave up 5 bases and J gave up 6 bases, with 13 bases separating them. Germline CDR1 and CDR2: LNHDA and SQIVND (reference sequence). CDR3 sequence (DNA): TGTGCCAGTAGTCCCGACTACAGGGATGGCTACACCTTC. As protein: CASSPDYRDGYTF. The full variable domain, in which reference TRBV19 and TRBJ1-2 provide the parts outside the CDR3, is DGGITQSPKYLFRKEGQNVTLSCEQNLNHDAMYWYRQDPGQGLRLIYYSQIVNDFQKGDIAEGYSVSREKKESFPLTVTSAQKNPTAFYLCASSPDYRDGYTFGSGTRLTVV.

The V gene is TRBV24-1, the J gene TRBJ2-3, with TRBD2 as a possible D gene (6 bases). V was pared by 5 bases and J by 0 bases, with 11 bases between. Germline CDR1 is KGHDR and CDR2 is SFDVKD. This CDR3 region has 15 residues. The CDR3 coding sequence is TGTGCCACCAGTGCAAGAAGCGGGAGCACAGATACGCAGTATTTT. Translating it yields CATSARSGSTDTQYF.